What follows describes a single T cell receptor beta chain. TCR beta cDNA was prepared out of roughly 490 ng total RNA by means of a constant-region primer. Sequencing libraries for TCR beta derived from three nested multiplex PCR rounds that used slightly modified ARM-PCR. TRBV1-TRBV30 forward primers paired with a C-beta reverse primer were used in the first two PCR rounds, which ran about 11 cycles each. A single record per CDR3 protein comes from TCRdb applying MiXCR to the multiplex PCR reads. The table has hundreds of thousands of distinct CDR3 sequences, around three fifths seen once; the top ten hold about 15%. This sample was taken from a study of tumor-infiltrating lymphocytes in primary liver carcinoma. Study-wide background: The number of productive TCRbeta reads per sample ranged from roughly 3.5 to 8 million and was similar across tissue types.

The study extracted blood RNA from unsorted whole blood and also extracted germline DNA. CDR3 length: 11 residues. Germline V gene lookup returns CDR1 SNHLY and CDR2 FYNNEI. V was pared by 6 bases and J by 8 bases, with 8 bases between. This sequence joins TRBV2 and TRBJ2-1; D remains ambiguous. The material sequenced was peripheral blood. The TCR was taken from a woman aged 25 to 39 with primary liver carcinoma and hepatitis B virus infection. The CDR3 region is CASRVKHEQFF. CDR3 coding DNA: TGTGCCAGCAGGGTTAAGCATGAGCAGTTCTTC.